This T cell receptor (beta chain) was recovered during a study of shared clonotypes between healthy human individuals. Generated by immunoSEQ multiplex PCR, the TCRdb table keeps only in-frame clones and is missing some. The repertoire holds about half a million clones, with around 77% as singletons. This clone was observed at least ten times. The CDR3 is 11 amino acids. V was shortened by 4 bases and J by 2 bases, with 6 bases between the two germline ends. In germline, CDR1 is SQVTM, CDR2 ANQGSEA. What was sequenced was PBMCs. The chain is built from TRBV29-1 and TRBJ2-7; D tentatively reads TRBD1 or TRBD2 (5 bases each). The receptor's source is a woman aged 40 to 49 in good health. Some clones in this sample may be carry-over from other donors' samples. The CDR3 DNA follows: TGCAGCGTTGTGGGGGCCTACGAGCAGTACTTC. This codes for CSVVGAYEQYF.